This T cell receptor (beta chain) was documented in a study of cytomegalovirus exposure and HLA in healthy donors. This CDR3 has 17 residues. Germline V gene data show CDR1 as SEHNR and CDR2 as FQNEAQ (reference sequence). The V and J ends lost 3 bases and 0 bases respectively, with 17 bases between them. The sample holds one count of this clone. Its antigen is currently unknown. While unrecorded immune exposures were likely, the donors were nominally healthy when sampled. Study-level results: Later on, analysis showed that most CMV-associated TCR beta chains appeared to be HLA-restricted.

The study ran its PCR with 60 Vbeta and 13 Jbeta primers. Measured with immunoSEQ multiplex PCR; TCRdb has only the in-frame clones, and not every one. The sample has about 140,000 clones, 60% to 80% seen once. The V call is TRBV7-9, the J call TRBJ1-1, with D uncertain. Sequencing used PBMCs. The source is a woman between 40 and 55 years old in good health and CMV-seronegative. The CDR3 DNA follows: TGTGCCAGCAGCTTGCCTTTGAGGGCCGAAATGAACACTGAAGCTTTCTTT. It yields the protein CASSLPLRAEMNTEAFF.